This T cell receptor (beta chain) was sequenced during a study of cytomegalovirus exposure and HLA in healthy donors (dated by TCRdb to 2017 to 2019). For the wider study: An earlier analysis of some 600 of the donors reported 276 Gb of sequence data and 117 million unique TCR beta sequences obtained from approximately 180 million T cells. Roughly 300 gigabases of sequencing data and approximately 85 million unique TCR sequences were included in an early release covering over 600 HLA-typed donors. Of the approximately 400 genotyped donors, approximately 81% were placed in the genetic ancestry cluster associated with self-reported Caucasian donors. The study aimed to test whether cataloging public T cell receptors could reveal signatures of past pathogen exposure. The study profiled the T cell repertoires of more than 500 subjects by immunosequencing and related them to cytomegalovirus serostatus. Along with the roughly 670-subject first cohort, a separate validation cohort of around 120 different subjects was used. To predict cytomegalovirus infection status, the study combined high-throughput TCR immunosequencing, statistical association of individual TCRs with disease status, and machine learning. In a later analysis, previously published TCR beta repertoires from fewer than 750 donors were re-analyzed and high-resolution HLA genotyping was added so that TCR occurrence patterns could be studied. Rather than using new phenotypic data, the later analysis identified candidate immune exposures from TCR beta sequences and from how often those sequences occurred across donors. An earlier analysis of several hundred of the donors applied high-throughput TCR beta sequencing to assess whether each TCR beta V gene segment acted as functional or pseudogenic. Donor age, sex, ethnicity and CMV serostatus were compiled alongside the repertoire data. A later genetic analysis used genome-wide SNP genotypes for about 55% of the 666 donors, treating that subset as a discovery cohort. All discovery cohort repertoires had been generated on a single sequencing platform. HLA typing covered class I and class II loci at four-digit resolution. The number of donors typed differed by locus, with about 620-630 for A, B, C, DRB1 and DQB1, around 500 for DQA1, about 610 for DPA1, and approximately 470 for DPB1. Five DR-DQ haplotypes were handled as single units for association and clustering, since linkage in the cohort was strong. Across roughly 420 genotyped donors of the cohort, an average of about 200,000 unique TCR beta nucleotide sequences per donor were sequenced, and 15% to 20% of those sequences were non-productive.

Library method: the immunoSEQ multiplex PCR assay. For the multiplex PCR, a mixture combining 60 forward primers for TCR Vbeta segments and 13 reverse primers for TCR Jbeta segments was used. The CDR3 region of rearranged TCR beta genes was amplified from genomic DNA by a multiplex PCR assay. The amplified TCR beta libraries were sequenced on the Illumina HiSeq System as 87-base-pair reads. The source study handled its data this way. A later analysis counted about 80 million unique TCR beta chains across the 600 to 850 repertoires, and some 11 million of these chains were shared by at least two donors. Raw reads were error-corrected and collapsed into unique sequences by a nearest-neighbor algorithm in which closely related sequences were merged to remove PCR and sequencing errors. Alignment of CDR3 sequences to IMGT reference sequences was used to assign V, D and J gene segments. For a sequence to be retained, a match of at least six nucleotides to both a V gene segment and a J gene segment was required. Rearrangements were classified as productive when the CDR3 lacked stop codons and remained in frame with V and J, and all other rearrangements were classified as non-productive. CDR3 was defined according to IMGT convention as the region running from the second conserved V-encoded cysteine to the conserved J-encoded phenylalanine. The earlier analysis of about 560 of the donors excluded any sequence lacking an unambiguous match to a single V gene segment. In an earlier analysis of several hundred of the donors, a V segment was called functional when productive rearrangements were above 56.7%, and segregating when the standard deviation between donors exceeded 5%. A statistical classification framework was built to diagnose cytomegalovirus status from the catalog of TCR beta chain sequences. In a later analysis, TCR nucleotide sequences were compared against IMGT/GENE-DB human TR gene sequences so that V and J genes could be assigned. The TCRdist pipeline was used in a later analysis to assign CDR3 sequences and most-parsimonious VDJ recombination scenarios. In a later analysis, each TCR beta chain was defined by its CDR3 amino acid sequence together with its V-gene family, and reads without a unique V-gene family were excluded. In a later analysis, some 600 highly shared, low-generation-probability nucleotide sequences were removed to address suspected cross-contamination and a sequencing artifact. In a later analysis, a clonal expansion index for each public chain was calculated from normalized within-repertoire ranks of inferred template counts. In a later analysis, generation probabilities were computed with a VDJ recombination model fitted to out-of-frame rearrangements, and the resulting probabilities were checked against IGoR. A later analysis scored TCR-TCR, TCR-HLA and TCR-CMV co-occurrence with hypergeometric tests, applying a repertoire-size bias correction to TCR pairs. In a later analysis, false discovery rates were estimated by permuting HLA or CMV assignments 20 times. In a later analysis, co-occurring TCRs were grouped with DBSCAN, and TCRdist sequence similarity was added when clustering was performed within HLA-allele-positive subsets. For co-occurrence clustering, repertoires with fewer than 30,000 or more than 120,000 public chains were excluded, along with four or five repertoires with anomalous nucleotide sharing. The table was pulled from immuneACCESS by TCRdb, which kept in-frame rearrangements only. Such tables lose some clones; where checked, under half of the loss comes from unresolved V genes, and the rest has no known cause. The V and J calls and clone size come from that table; D and trimming were worked out from the DNA. The sample table records 140,000 or so clones; approximately 72% of these occur just once. The top ten hold around 2.2% of the sample.

Summary of the overall study and its limitations: In a later analysis, HLA-associated TCR beta chains showed more clonal expansion and lower generation probabilities than non-associated chains that were equally common. In the study, around 150 TCR beta chains were listed as associated with cytomegalovirus. In an earlier analysis of approximately 590 of the donors, most TCR beta V segments appeared in productive rearrangements about 87% or about 30% of the time, broadly matching IMGT annotations. The sequencing pipeline was judged likely to have produced a cluster of highly shared sequence variants as a technical artifact. The authors suggested that the approach could potentially be extended to other disease states and immunological phenotypes. In this cohort, only TCR beta chains were sequenced, and detectable features were limited by the absence of alpha or paired-chain data. Strong co-occurrence of HLA alleles, especially DR and DQ, made assigning TCR associations to individual alleles difficult. V-gene and J-gene trimming of TCR beta chains was associated with a missense DCLRE1C variant in a later genetic analysis, and the association was replicated in an independent cohort. Some IMGT-functional V segments, including TRBV6-2 and TRBV6-3, could not be distinguished by the 87-base-pair reads and were therefore excluded. According to a later analysis, parvovirus B19, influenza, CMV and Epstein-Barr virus appeared linked to several top co-occurrence clusters. The earlier analysis of nearly 600 of the donors excluded roughly 17 rarely observed V segments, including chromosome 9 orphons, because counts were too low. Roughly uniform sequencing depth across donors was assumed in presence/absence analyses, although this assumption may not hold. The classifier was reported to diagnose cytomegalovirus status with high specificity and sensitivity in both the original cohort and the validation cohort. Because HLA typing was missing for some donors at each locus, association tests included only the typed subset. A few of the identified cytomegalovirus-associated TCR beta chains were confirmed in vitro to be specific for cytomegalovirus antigens. At a false discovery rate of 0.05, a later analysis linked approximately 18,000 TCR beta sequences to specific HLA alleles. A later analysis found that TCR association rates varied across HLA loci, with DRB1 alleles showing the most associated TCRs and HLA-C alleles the fewest. A later analysis found that most CMV-associated TCR beta chains appeared HLA-restricted, with HLA associations seemingly driven largely by CMV exposure. While some public TCRs were present in many individuals, most TCR sequences turned up only very rarely across donors. For the cohort, immune exposure information was limited to CMV serostatus. Correlated functional status among segregating V segments might reflect linkage disequilibrium, but an unknown experimental factor could not be ruled out. According to a later genetic analysis, donors in an Asian-associated ancestry cluster had fewer N-insertions in productive TCRs than the roughly 700-donor mean. A further reported finding was that TCR beta sequences accurately predicted the HLA-A and HLA-B alleles for most subjects in the first cohort.

Clipping removes 5 bases from V and 3 bases from J, with 6 as the unmatched junction base count. The germline V gene encodes CDR1 SNHLY and CDR2 FYNNEI. The CDR3 sequence holds 14 residues, the cysteine and phenylalanine included. Only CDR3 DNA is held: 42 bases, read in frame from base 1. Worth noting for this clone: Its antigen target is currently unknown. No base quality information exists; no much larger clone differs at one position.

The cohort comprised around 700 healthy bone marrow donors. Cohort members were all nominally healthy when sampled, although unrecorded immune exposures were likely present. The donor was CMV seronegative and belonged to the group of 320 or so seronegative cohort members. A peripheral blood sample was collected from each donor, and TCR beta sequencing was performed on peripheral blood mononuclear cells. The Qiagen DNeasy Blood Extraction Kit was used to extract genomic DNA from the blood cell samples. Source material: PBMCs. The V and J genes are TRBV2 and TRBJ1-2; 7 bases in between match TRBD1. This TCR derives from a man in his forties in good health and CMV-seronegative. The DNA sequence is TGTGCCAGCAGTTCCGACAGGGCCTACTATGGCTACACCTTC. Its product reads: CASSSDRAYYGYTF.